These 8 T cell receptor beta chains came from one sample sequenced in a study of shared clonotypes between healthy human individuals. Some clones are missing from TCRdb's copy, which holds only in-frame ones; the method was immunoSEQ multiplex PCR. This sample yields some 2.4 million clones, of which 90% to 95% are seen a single time; approximately 0.35% belongs to the top ten. Sequenced material: naive CD4+ T cells from PBMCs. Subset defined: CD45RA+ positively selected. Every receptor here comes from a man aged 18 to 35 in good health. Some clones in this sample may be carry-over from other donors' samples.

The CDR3 loop reads CASRSSSNTGELFF. CDR3 sequence (DNA): TGTGCCAGCAGGAGCAGTTCGAACACCGGGGAGCTGTTTTTT. V usage is TRBV7-2 and J usage is TRBJ2-2; D gene uncertain. Germline assignment: CDR1 SGHTA and CDR2 FQGNSA. V dropped 6 bases and J dropped 0 bases, with 8 bases sitting between them. The CDR3 length is 14 residues.

This clone was detected once. The gene calls are TRBV7-2 and TRBJ1-3; tentatively, D is TRBD1 (6 bases). CDR3 length: 18 residues. Germline-derived CDR1 and CDR2 are SGHTA and FQGNSA. V was trimmed by 3 bases and J by 0 bases, leaving 18 bases between them. The CDR3 here is CASSFRGNRDHSGNTIYF. CDR3 DNA: TGTGCCAGCAGCTTCAGAGGGAACAGGGACCACTCTGGAAACACCATATATTTT.

J is TRBJ2-5 and V is TRBV15; D is unresolved. Germline CDR1 is LNHNV and CDR2 is YYDKDF (reference sequence). The V gene lost 0 bases and the J gene lost 9 bases, with 17 bases spanning the gap. This CDR3 spans 15 amino acids. DNA of the CDR3: TGTGCCACCAGCAGAGAGGAGAGAATCCCCCAGGCCCAGTACTTC. Its translation is CATSREERIPQAQYF.

With regard to this clone: Relative to the germline gene, one junction end is altered; a read error may explain this. As DNA, the CDR3 is TGTGCCAGCAGCTTAGCCCCGCGGGACAGGGTTGCCTTC. The encoded protein is CASSLAPRDRVAF. The rearrangement uses TRBV7-7 and TRBJ2-7, with 9 positions matching TRBD1. Germline CDR1 SSHAT, CDR2 FNYEAQ (reference sequence). The length of the CDR3 is 13 residues.

As to this clone: The sample carries other DNA sequences with the same CDR3. V and J are TRBV5-1 and TRBJ1-4; D is possibly TRBD1 (5 bases). Germline CDR1 reads SGHRS; CDR2 reads YFSETQ. CDR3 length: 15 amino acids. V was trimmed by 4 bases and J by 8 bases, leaving 18 bases between them. Written as DNA, the CDR3 is TGCGCCAGCAGCCTTACCGGGACCTCAGGCGAAAAACTGTTTTTT. As protein: CASSLTGTSGEKLFF. The variable domain in full, completed from reference TRBV5-1 and TRBJ1-4, reads KAGVTQTPRYLIKTRGQQVTLSCSPISGHRSVSWYQQTPGQGLQFLFEYFSETQRNKGNFPGRFSGRQFSNSRSEMNVSTLELGDSALYLCASSLTGTSGEKLFFGSGTQLSVL.

With respect to this clone: One end of the junction does not line up with germline, which may come from a read error. Within the sample, other DNA sequences also encode this same CDR3. The rearrangement uses TRBV10-3 and TRBJ1-1; D remains ambiguous. Germline V gives CDR1 ENHRY, CDR2 SYGVKD. The CDR3 contains 13 residues. The CDR3 DNA is TGTGCCATCAGTGAGGGTCAGACGACTGAGGCTTTCTTT. It translates to CAISEGQTTEAFF.

The rearrangement uses TRBV19 and TRBJ1-4, with D unclear. The germline V and J ends were trimmed by 2 bases and 8 bases, with 12 bases remaining between them. This CDR3 has 14 amino acids. CDR1 LNHDA and CDR2 SQIVND come from the germline V gene (reference sequence). CDR3 DNA sequence: TGTGCCAGTAGTATAACCGGCCTGAGCGAAAAACTGTTTTTT. The encoded protein is CASSITGLSEKLFF. The complete variable domain, with remaining parts taken from reference TRBV19 and TRBJ1-4, reads DGGITQSPKYLFRKEGQNVTLSCEQNLNHDAMYWYRQDPGQGLRLIYYSQIVNDFQKGDIAEGYSVSREKKESFPLTVTSAQKNPTAFYLCASSITGLSEKLFFGSGTQLSVL.

V gene TRBV11-2 combines with J gene TRBJ2-3, with 9 positions matching TRBD2. CDR1 is SGHAT and CDR2 is FQNNGV in the germline V gene. The junction had 15 bases not matched to a gene; V was cut back by 0 bases and J by 8 bases. CDR3 length: 18 amino acids. CDR3 amino acids: CASSLDGGGAGGRRTQYF. The CDR3 coding sequence is TGTGCCAGCAGCTTAGATGGCGGCGGGGCGGGAGGGCGGCGTACGCAGTATTTT.